Ten or more counts support the clone carrying this T cell receptor beta chain. Its antigen is not identified. The sample is drawn from a study of CD8 T cells in ankylosing spondylitis. A quantitative 5'-RACE method, one with molecular barcodes, was used to make TCR beta libraries. TCRdb reanalysed the 5' RACE reads using MiXCR and keeps one entry per CDR3 protein. The repertoire holds fewer than 550,000 distinct CDR3 sequences, with roughly 5% as singletons. General study results and limits: In the blood and synovial fluid of reactive arthritis, some motif variants had been previously reported. Fewer than ten highly homologous variants made up a TCR beta motif that seemed to typify ankylosing spondylitis blood. Within matched ankylosing spondylitis synovial fluid, disease-linked clones were reportedly significantly enriched. Within peripheral blood, clones linked to disease were CD8+ and relatively rare.

Trimming removed 5 bases from V and 8 bases from J, with 27 bases in between. The CDR3 is made up of 18 amino acids. Sequencing input: blood, either unsorted or a sorted T cell fraction (not recorded which). The sequence was collected from a male donor with ankylosing spondylitis. The chain couples TRBV12-3 or TRBV12-4 to TRBJ1-4, with a possible D match to TRBD1 (6 bases). The CDR3 reads CASSNLPPLGALWEKLFF. CDR3 in DNA: TGTGCCAGCAGTAACCTCCCTCCTCTGGGGGCCCTTTGGGAAAAACTGTTTTTT.